The 8 T cell receptor beta chains reported below all come from one sample, sequenced in a study of T cell responses to AZD1222 COVID-19 vaccine. The table came from immunoSEQ multiplex PCR; TCRdb's copy has only in-frame clones and leaves some out. The table includes roughly 140,000 clones, around nine tenths detected once. The sample was peripheral blood, taken on day 0 of MenACWY control vaccination. These receptors were taken from an adult in good health.

The DNA for the CDR3 is TGCGCCAGCAGCTTGAACGGCGGGGTAACCTACGAGCAGTACTTC. Translation gives CASSLNGGVTYEQYF. The V call is TRBV5-1, the J call TRBJ2-7; maybe TRBD2 (6 bases). CDR3 size: 15 residues. CDR1 is SGHRS and CDR2 is YFSETQ in the germline V gene. V lost 1 base and J lost 2, with 13 bases in between.

V usage is TRBV6-5 and J usage is TRBJ1-1, with D possibly TRBD1 on 6 matching bases. From germline, CDR1 is MNHEY and CDR2 SVGAGI. The CDR3 spans 14 residues. Trimming took off 4 bases at V and 8 bases at J, with 17 bases between the two ends. The CDR3 sequence is CASSSEWTALEAFF. CDR3 bases: TGTGCCAGCAGTTCTGAATGGACAGCTCTGGAAGCTTTCTTT.

The rearrangement uses TRBV15 and TRBJ1-2; D is possibly TRBD1 (5 bases). In germline, CDR1 is LNHNV, CDR2 YYDKDF (reference sequence). V dropped 3 bases and J dropped 8 bases, with 10 bases sitting between them. This CDR3 spans 12 amino acids. CDR3 in amino acids: CATSSDRAGYTF. The DNA of the CDR3 is TGTGCCACCAGCAGCGACAGAGCCGGCTACACCTTC.

This sequence joins TRBV6-5 and TRBJ1-5; 8 bases are a match to TRBD1. CDR3 size: 15 residues. CDR1 MNHEY and CDR2 SVGAGI come from the germline V gene. V lost 5 bases to trimming and J lost 3 bases; unmatched junction nucleotides: 6. CDR3 residues: CASSLTGENNQPQHF. The CDR3 coding sequence is TGTGCCAGCAGTCTGACAGGGGAAAACAATCAGCCCCAGCATTTT.

This clone was found a few times. This chain connects TRBV18 to TRBJ1-1; perhaps TRBD1 as D (5 bases). The germline CDR1 and CDR2 sequences are KGHSH and LQKENI. The CDR3 length is 13 residues. Trimming stripped 3 bases from V and 2 bases from J, with 7 bases between. This CDR3 reads CASSPWTNTEAFF. CDR3 in DNA: TGTGCCAGCTCACCCTGGACAAACACTGAAGCTTTCTTT.

In this sample, this clone turned up a few times. The chain joins TRBV18 to TRBJ1-1; weak D call: TRBD1 (5 bases). CDR1 and CDR2 (germline): KGHSH, LQKENI. The germline V and J ends were trimmed by 3 bases and 3 bases, with 14 bases remaining between them. This CDR3 is built from 15 residues. The CDR3 loop reads CASSPGRGRDTEAFF. The CDR3 DNA is TGTGCCAGCTCACCGGGACGGGGGAGAGACACTGAAGCTTTCTTT.

The chain carries TRBV10-3 and TRBJ1-5; D is unclear. Trimming left V 3 bases short and J 7 bases short, with 22 bases between. There are 17 residues in the CDR3. The germline V gene encodes CDR1 ENHRY and CDR2 SYGVKD. The CDR3 is CAISDRSSRGSGQPQHF. CDR3 DNA: TGTGCCATCAGTGATAGGAGTAGTAGAGGGAGCGGGCAGCCCCAGCATTTT.

V and J are TRBV7-8 and TRBJ2-1, with 12 bases aligning to TRBD1. The CDR3 is made up of 15 amino acids. V shed 5 bases, J shed 6 bases, and the junction held 5 bases outside the gene matches. Germline V CDR1 and CDR2: SGHVS, FQNEAQ. In DNA, the CDR3 is TGTGCCAGCAGCCCGGGACAGGGGGCGACCAATGAGCAGTTCTTC. It codes for CASSPGQGATNEQFF.